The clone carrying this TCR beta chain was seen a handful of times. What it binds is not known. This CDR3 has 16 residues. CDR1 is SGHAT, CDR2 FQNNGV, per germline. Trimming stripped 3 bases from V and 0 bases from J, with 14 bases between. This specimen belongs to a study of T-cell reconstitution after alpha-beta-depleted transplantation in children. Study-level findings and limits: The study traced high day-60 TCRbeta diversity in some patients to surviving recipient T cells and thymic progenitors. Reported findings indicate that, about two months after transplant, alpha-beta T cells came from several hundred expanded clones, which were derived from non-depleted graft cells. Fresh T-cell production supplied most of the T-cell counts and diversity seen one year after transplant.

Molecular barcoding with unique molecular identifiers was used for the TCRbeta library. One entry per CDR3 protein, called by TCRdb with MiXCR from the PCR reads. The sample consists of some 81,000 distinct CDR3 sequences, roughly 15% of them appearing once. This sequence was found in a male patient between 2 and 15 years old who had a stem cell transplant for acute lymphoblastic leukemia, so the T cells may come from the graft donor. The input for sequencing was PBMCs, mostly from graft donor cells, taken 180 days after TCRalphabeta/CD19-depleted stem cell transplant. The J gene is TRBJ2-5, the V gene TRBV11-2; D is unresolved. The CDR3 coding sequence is TGTGCCAGCAGCTTTTATGGGCATCCGTACCAAGAGACCCAGTACTTC. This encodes CASSFYGHPYQETQYF.